A single sample is the source of the 21 T cell receptor beta chains below, sequenced in a study of cytomegalovirus exposure and HLA in healthy donors. PCR involved 60 Vbeta and 13 Jbeta primers. Only in-frame clones appear in the TCRdb table, and some are missing; sequencing was by immunoSEQ multiplex PCR. The repertoire consists of 150,000 to 200,000 clones, with about four fifths occurring once and the leading ten covering around 1%. The sequenced sample consisted of PBMCs. The origin of the receptors is a woman in her thirties or forties in good health and CMV-seronegative.

This clone was recorded only once. The CDR3 loop reads CAWSLTSGGHTQYF. CDR3 DNA sequence: TGTGCCTGGAGTTTGACTAGCGGGGGACATACGCAGTATTTT. J is TRBJ2-3 and V is TRBV30, with 12 nucleotides matching TRBD2. Germline CDR1 reads GTSNPN; CDR2 reads SVGIG (reference sequence). The CDR3 contains 14 residues. V shed 2 bases, J shed 7 bases, and the junction held 4 bases outside the gene matches. Full variable domain (outside the CDR3, taken from reference TRBV30 and TRBJ2-3): SQTIHQWPATLVQPVGSPLSLECTVEGTSNPNLYWYRQAAGRGLQLLFYSVGIGQISSEVPQNLSASRPQDRQFILSSKKLLLSDSGFYLCAWSLTSGGHTQYFGPGTRLTVL.

The rearrangement uses TRBV6-6 and TRBJ1-2; 12 bases match TRBD1. Germline V lookup: CDR1 MNHNY, CDR2 SVGAGI (reference sequence). The CDR3 has 14 residues. J lost 6 bases, V lost 7 bases, and 6 bases had no gene match. The CDR3 is CASTGQGALDGYTF. The CDR3 nucleotides are TGTGCCAGCACGGGACAGGGGGCGTTGGATGGCTACACCTTC.

The chain links TRBV27 to TRBJ2-7, with TRBD2 matching over 7 bases. Germline values: CDR1 MNHEY, CDR2 SMNVEV (reference sequence). V lost 7 bases, J lost 2 bases, and 8 bases stayed unmatched. This CDR3 region has 14 residues. CDR3 sequence (DNA): TGTGCCAGCACGCGTGTGGGGGGGACCTACGAGCAGTACTTC. Protein: CASTRVGGTYEQYF.

The V gene is TRBV25-1, the J gene TRBJ1-3; D is undetermined. Trimming shortened V by 3 bases and J by 2 bases, and 11 bases separated the two germline ends. Germline V gene sequence: CDR1 MGHDK, CDR2 SYGVNS. This CDR3 is built from 15 residues. The CDR3 sequence: CASSDGFGTGNTIYF. The CDR3 coding sequence is TGTGCCAGCAGTGATGGATTCGGGACTGGAAACACCATATATTTT.

There are a few counts of this clone. The chain couples TRBV4-3 to TRBJ2-3; D unclear. The CDR3 is 15 residues long. V was clipped by 0 bases and J by 5 bases, with 12 bases between them. Germline V gene data show CDR1 as LGHNA and CDR2 as YSLEER. CDR3 DNA sequence: TGCGCCAGCAGCCAAGATGCGGATCAAGGAGATACGCAGTATTTT. Amino acid sequence: CASSQDADQGDTQYF.

This clone was seen once. The CDR3 is CASSGTGLSGANVLTF. The CDR3 coding sequence is TGCGCCAGCTCCGGGACAGGGCTATCTGGGGCCAACGTCCTGACTTTC. The chain carries TRBV5-1 and TRBJ2-6; 9 nucleotides line up with TRBD1. Germline V gives CDR1 SGHRS, CDR2 YFSETQ. V gave up 7 bases and J gave up 1 base; unmatched junction bases: 6. This CDR3 has 16 amino acids.

The chain has TRBV9 and TRBJ2-6; the D is unclear. Germline lookup yields CDR1 SGDLS and CDR2 YYNGEE. This CDR3 is built from 15 residues. With 4 bases removed from V and 3 bases from J, the gap between germline ends came to 11 bases. The CDR3 sequence: CASSPPAGGANVLTF. In nucleotides, the CDR3 is TGTGCCAGCAGCCCCCCCGCCGGTGGGGCCAACGTCCTGACTTTC.

The chain has TRBV19 and TRBJ2-5, with D perhaps TRBD1 (5 bases). The germline V and J ends were trimmed by 3 bases and 1 base, with 24 bases remaining between them. The CDR3 covers 19 residues. CDR1 and CDR2 from the germline V gene are LNHDA and SQIVND (reference sequence). CDR3 DNA: TGTGCCAGTAGTATCGGTGGGGCCAGAAAGATATTATTCCAAGAGACCCAGTACTTC. Its translation: CASSIGGARKILFQETQYF.

The J gene is TRBJ1-2, the V gene TRBV6-6, with 10 bases fitting TRBD1. The V gene end was trimmed by 6 bases and the J gene end by 3 bases; junction bases not matched to a gene: 4. The CDR3 length is 14 residues. Looked up from germline, CDR1 is MNHNY and CDR2 is SVGAGI (reference sequence). The CDR3 region has the DNA TGTGCCAGCAGGGCGGGACAGGGGTACTATGGCTACACCTTC. It specifies CASRAGQGYYGYTF.

This chain joins TRBV11-3 and TRBJ2-7; TRBD1 matches 9 bases. The trim removed 4 bases at V and 2 bases at J, leaving 6 bases unmatched. The CDR3 has 15 amino acids. The germline V gene has CDR1 SGHNT and CDR2 YENEEA. DNA for the CDR3: TGTGCCAGCAGCTCAGCCGGGACAGGGACCTACGAGCAGTACTTC. Protein product: CASSSAGTGTYEQYF.

Concerning this clone itself: One end of the junction does not line up with germline, which may come from a read error. The CDR3 DNA is TGTGCTAGCAGCTTAACCGCGAGTTCGGGAAACACCATATATTTT. It yields the protein CASSLTASSGNTIYF. The rearrangement uses TRBV7-7 and TRBJ1-3; D is unclear. From germline, CDR1 is SSHAT and CDR2 FNYEAQ (reference sequence). The CDR3 loop spans 15 amino acids.

The CDR3 DNA reads TGTGCCAGCTCTCCAAGGGACAGGGGCTCCTCTGTTAATGAAAAACTGTTTTTT. It encodes CASSPRDRGSSVNEKLFF. V usage is TRBV9 and J usage is TRBJ1-4; 10 bases agree with TRBD1. The CDR3 totals 18 residues. J lost 4 bases, V lost 7 bases, and 16 bases had no gene match. The V gene's germline CDR1 is SGDLS and CDR2 YYNGEE.

The chain recombines TRBV5-6 with TRBJ1-2; 9 nucleotides agree with TRBD1. This CDR3 contains 15 residues. Germline CDR1 reads SGHDT; CDR2 reads YYEEEE. V was pared by 3 bases and J by 5 bases, with 8 bases of the junction left unmatched. The CDR3 DNA reads as TGTGCCAGCAGCTGGGGACAGGGCATGGATTATGGCTACACCTTC. Translating gives CASSWGQGMDYGYTF.

This chain uses TRBV28 with TRBJ2-1; 8 positions match TRBD2. V lost 10 bases and J lost 4; bases outside the gene matches: 9. The length of the CDR3 is 14 residues. From germline, CDR1 is MDHEN and CDR2 SYDVKM. Here the CDR3 reads CATRGGYTYNEQFF. The CDR3 DNA reads TGTGCCACTCGGGGGGGATATACGTACAATGAGCAGTTCTTC.

V and J are TRBV18 and TRBJ2-5; TRBD2 might be the D (5 bases). Trimming removed 6 bases at V and 1 base at J, with 12 bases between. Per germline, CDR1 KGHSH and CDR2 LQKENI. This CDR3 spans 14 amino acids. CDR3 DNA sequence: TGTGCCAGCTCGGGAGCGGTTTTCCAAGAGACCCAGTACTTC. It yields the protein CASSGAVFQETQYF.

V usage is TRBV2 and J usage is TRBJ2-5, with TRBD2 matching 9 bases. The J call may not be correct, given that the DNA end is closer to TRBJ2-7. The CDR3 is 14 amino acids. Germline V gene sequence: CDR1 SNHLY, CDR2 FYNNEI. In DNA, the CDR3 is TGTGCCAGCAGTGAACTAGCGGGATGGAACGAGCAGTACTTC. It is translated as CASSELAGWNEQYF.

The chain is built from TRBV11-1 and TRBJ1-1; 7 nucleotides agree with TRBD1. CDR3 length: 15 residues. The V and J ends lost 7 bases and 5 bases, in that order; junction bases with no gene match: 13. Germline V gene lookup returns CDR1 SGHAT and CDR2 FQDESV (reference sequence). In DNA form, the CDR3 reads TGTGCCAGCACTTGGGGGGACAGCAGGGGAACTGAAGCTTTCTTT. Translation gives CASTWGDSRGTEAFF.

CDR3 coding DNA: TGTGCCAGTAGTATACGTCAGGGGGGAGGTACTGAAGCTTTCTTT. This encodes CASSIRQGGGTEAFF. The genes are TRBV19 and TRBJ1-1; 7 nucleotides align to TRBD1. The V gene end was trimmed by 2 bases and the J gene end by 5 bases; junction bases not matched to a gene: 8. CDR1 is LNHDA, CDR2 SQIVND, per germline (reference sequence). The CDR3 length is 15 residues.

The chain couples TRBV21-1 to TRBJ2-1; whether TRBD2, the table's D call, matches the DNA was not checked. TRBV21-1 is a documented pseudogene. CDR3 length: 16 amino acids. CDR3 sequence reads: CASSAPARRGRNEQFF. As DNA, the CDR3 is TGTGCCAGCAGCGCACCGGCACGGAGGGGAAGGAATGAGCAGTTCTTC.

The chain recombines TRBV9 with TRBJ1-4; no reliable D call. The V end lost 4 bases, the J end lost 5 bases, and 15 bases lay between the germline ends. Germline loops: CDR1 SGDLS, CDR2 YYNGEE. The CDR3 extends over 15 amino acids. The CDR3 DNA is TGTGCCAGCAGCACCCACCTAGGTGAAAATGAAAAACTGTTTTTT. The encoded protein is CASSTHLGENEKLFF.

The chain is built from TRBV10-2 and TRBJ2-1; TRBD2 is a possible D gene (7 bases). Trimming pared 6 bases from V and 8 bases from J, leaving 20 bases between. This CDR3 contains 15 residues. CDR1 and CDR2 (germline): WSHSY, SAAADI. CDR3 in amino acids: CASSHNIGGGDEQFF. The CDR3 nucleotides read TGCGCCAGCAGCCACAATATAGGGGGGGGAGATGAGCAGTTCTTC.